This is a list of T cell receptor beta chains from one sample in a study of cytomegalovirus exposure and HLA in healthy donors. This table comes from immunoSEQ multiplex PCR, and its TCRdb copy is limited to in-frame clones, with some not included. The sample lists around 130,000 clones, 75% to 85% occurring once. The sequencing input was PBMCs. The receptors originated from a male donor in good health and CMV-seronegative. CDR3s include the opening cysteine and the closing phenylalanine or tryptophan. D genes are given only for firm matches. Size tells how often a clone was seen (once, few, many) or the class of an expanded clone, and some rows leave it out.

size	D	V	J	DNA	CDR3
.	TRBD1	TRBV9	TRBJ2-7	TGTGCCAGCAGCGTAGATCGGTGGGGGACAGGGACCGACGAGCAGTACTTC	CASSVDRWGTGTDEQYF
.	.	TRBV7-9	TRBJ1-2	TGTTCCAGCACCCTCGGGGGGGGCAGTCTTAACTATGGCTACACCTTC	CSSTLGGGSLNYGYTF
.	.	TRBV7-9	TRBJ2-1	TGTGCCAGCAGCTTTGGCGGGGTAGGTAATGAGCAGTTCTTC	CASSFGGVGNEQFF
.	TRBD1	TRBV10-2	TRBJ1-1	TGCGCCAGCAGCGGGACAGGGGGCGATGAGACTGAAGCTTTCTTT	CASSGTGGDETEAFF
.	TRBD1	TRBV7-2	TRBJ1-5	TGTGCCAGCAGCTTACGACAGGGGGATCAGCCCCAGCATTTT	CASSLRQGDQPQHF
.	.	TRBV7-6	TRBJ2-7	TGTGCCAGCAGCTTAGCCGGGAAGACCTACGAGCAGTACTTC	CASSLAGKTYEQYF
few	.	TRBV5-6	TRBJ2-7	TGTGCCAGCAGCTTGTTCAGGGAGGTTAGCGAGCAGTACTTC	CASSLFREVSEQYF
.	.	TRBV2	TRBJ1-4	TGTGCCAGCAGTCCCCGTGTGGGGCACGAAAAACTGTTTTTT	CASSPRVGHEKLFF
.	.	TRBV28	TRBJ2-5	TGTGCCAGCAGCCGCGGCAAAGAGACCCAGTACTTC	CASSRGKETQYF
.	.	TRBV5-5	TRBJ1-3	TGTGCCAGCAGCTTGGCGGCAGGGGCTGGAAACACCATATATTTT	CASSLAAGAGNTIYF
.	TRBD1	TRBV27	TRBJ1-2	TGTGCCAGCAGTTTATCAGGGGCAGGGGGAATCACTAACTATGGCTACACCTTC	CASSLSGAGGITNYGYTF
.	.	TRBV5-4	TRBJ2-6	TGTGCCAGCAGAGGCGCGGGGACTGGGGCCAACGTCCTGACTTTC	CASRGAGTGANVLTF
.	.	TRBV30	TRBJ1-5	TGTGCCTGGAGTGACGGAGGCAATCAGCCCCAGCATTTT	CAWSDGGNQPQHF